These T cell receptor beta chains were read from a single sample in a study of T cell responses to AZD1222 COVID-19 vaccine. Sequencing was performed with immunoSEQ multiplex PCR; in TCRdb, only in-frame clones are kept and a portion is missing. This table holds approximately 110,000 clones, 90% to 95% found once. Here the sequenced sample was peripheral blood, taken on day 0 of AZD1222 vaccination. These receptors were taken from an adult in good health. The CDR3 runs from the conserved cysteine through the conserved F or W. Each record gives: D gene, J gene, clone size, V gene, CDR3 protein, CDR3 DNA. A D gene is named only where the DNA matches it firmly. Clone size is given for some rows only: seen once, a few or many times, or a class if the clone is expanded.

.	TRBJ2-5	.	TRBV29-1	CSVDIREGETQYF	TGCAGCGTTGACATCAGGGAAGGCGAGACCCAGTACTTC
.	TRBJ1-1	.	TRBV29-1	CSDRGNTEAFF	TGCAGCGATCGTGGGAACACTGAAGCTTTCTTT
.	TRBJ2-7	.	TRBV12-5	CASGLVIGTSYEQYF	TGTGCTAGTGGTTTGGTAATAGGGACTTCGTACGAGCAGTACTTC
.	TRBJ2-2	.	TRBV25-1	CASSDSTPGTGELFF	TGTGCCAGCAGTGATTCTACTCCGGGCACCGGGGAGCTGTTTTTT
.	TRBJ1-2	.	TRBV27	CASSFGTNYGYTF	TGTGCCAGCAGTTTCGGGACTAACTATGGCTACACCTTC
.	TRBJ1-6	.	TRBV19	CASSEVRDRNSPLHF	TGTGCCAGTAGTGAGGTCAGGGATAGGAATTCACCCCTCCACTTT
TRBD2	TRBJ2-7	.	TRBV19	CASAVAGSWYEQYF	TGTGCCAGCGCTGTAGCGGGGAGTTGGTACGAGCAGTACTTC
TRBD1	TRBJ2-7	.	TRBV19	CASSSSDRSSYEQYF	TGTGCCAGTAGTTCGTCGGACAGGTCTTCCTACGAGCAGTACTTC
.	TRBJ1-3	.	TRBV7-2	CASSLNSVASGNTIYF	TGTGCCAGCAGCTTAAACAGTGTAGCCTCTGGAAACACCATATATTTT
.	TRBJ1-6	.	TRBV30	CAWTLGSSPLHF	TGTGCCTGGACCTTGGGAAGTTCACCCCTCCACTTT
.	TRBJ1-4	once	TRBV3-1/TRBV3-2	CASNRNDGSFLATNEKLFF	TGTGCCAGCAACCGAAATGACGGGTCGTTCCTGGCAACTAATGAAAAACTGTTTTTT
.	TRBJ1-1	.	TRBV18	CASSPQGGTEAFF	TGTGCCAGCTCACCACAGGGGGGCACTGAAGCTTTCTTT
.	TRBJ2-6	once	TRBV5-1	CASSMMPGPGARANVLTF	TGCGCCAGCAGCATGATGCCGGGGCCCGGGGCGAGGGCCAACGTCCTGACTTTC
.	TRBJ1-2	.	TRBV5-1	CASSLGTSSREAGYTF	TGCGCCAGCAGCCTTGGGACGTCCTCCCGGGAGGCTGGCTACACCTTC
.	TRBJ2-5	once	TRBV3-1/TRBV3-2	CASSHRRGLQETQYF	TGTGCCAGCAGCCACCGTCGCGGTCTTCAAGAGACCCAGTACTTC
.	TRBJ2-1	.	TRBV11-1	CASSPARSISYNEQFF	TGTGCCAGCAGCCCTGCCCGGAGTATCTCCTACAATGAGCAGTTCTTC
.	TRBJ2-2	few	TRBV25-1	CASRTRTDSTGELFF	TGTGCCAGCAGAACAAGGACGGATAGCACCGGGGAGCTGTTTTTT
TRBD2	TRBJ2-2	.	TRBV15	CATSRDLGLARGELFF	TGTGCCACCAGCAGAGATCTGGGACTAGCGCGAGGGGAGCTGTTTTTT
.	TRBJ2-2	.	TRBV19	CASSAKAPGAANTGELFF	TGTGCCAGTAGTGCTAAAGCGCCAGGGGCGGCGAACACCGGGGAGCTGTTTTTT
.	TRBJ1-1	.	TRBV6-5	CASRPFGNTEAFF	TGTGCCAGCAGGCCGTTCGGGAACACTGAAGCTTTCTTT
.	TRBJ2-1	.	TRBV6-5	CASSSTTGTQFF	TGTGCCAGCAGTTCCACGACAGGGACTCAGTTCTTC
TRBD1	TRBJ1-2	once	TRBV6-6	CASSRSGRGFANYGYTF	TGTGCCAGCAGCCGAAGTGGCAGGGGGTTTGCTAACTATGGCTACACCTTC
.	TRBJ2-1	.	TRBV3-1/TRBV3-2	CASSQVGGRNEQFF	TGTGCCAGCAGCCAAGTTGGTGGGAGGAATGAGCAGTTCTTC
TRBD1	TRBJ1-5	.	TRBV15	CATSRYGTASNQPQHF	TGTGCCACCAGCAGATATGGGACAGCTAGCAATCAGCCCCAGCATTTT
.	TRBJ2-1	.	TRBV3-1/TRBV3-2	CASSQVIGGGGNHNEQFF	TGTGCCAGCAGCCAAGTAATCGGGGGCGGGGGCAACCACAATGAGCAGTTCTTC
.	TRBJ2-5	.	TRBV9	CASSVGQTYQETQYF	TGTGCCAGCAGCGTAGGACAGACTTACCAAGAGACCCAGTACTTC
.	TRBJ1-2	.	TRBV6-1	CASSEYRPHYGYTF	TGTGCCAGCAGTGAATACAGACCTCACTATGGCTACACCTTC
.	TRBJ1-6	.	TRBV4-3	CASSQEEYNSPLHF	TGCGCCAGCAGCCAAGAAGAGTATAATTCACCCCTCCACTTT
TRBD1	TRBJ1-5	.	TRBV2	CASSDKSGGQPQHF	TGTGCCAGCAGCGACAAATCAGGGGGTCAGCCCCAGCATTTT
.	TRBJ2-7	.	TRBV4-1	CASSQALAGPYEQYF	TGCGCCAGCAGCCAAGCCCTTGCAGGCCCCTACGAGCAGTACTTC
.	TRBJ1-5	once	TRBV27	CASSLMGKGQPQHF	TGTGCCAGCAGTTTAATGGGAAAGGGGCAGCCCCAGCATTTT
.	TRBJ1-2	.	TRBV11-2	CASSPNRAGGYTF	TGTGCCAGCAGCCCCAACCGTGCGGGGGGTTACACCTTC
.	TRBJ1-2	.	TRBV7-9	CASSPPWAENYGYTF	TGTGCCAGCAGCCCACCGTGGGCGGAGAACTATGGCTACACCTTC
.	TRBJ2-1	.	TRBV5-1	CASNARREQFF	TGCGCCAGCAATGCCCGGCGGGAGCAGTTCTTC
.	TRBJ2-1	.	TRBV5-6	CASSLVRGYNEQFF	TGTGCCAGCAGCTTGGTTCGCGGGTACAATGAGCAGTTCTTC
.	TRBJ2-1	.	TRBV28	CASSLWGLRSYNEQFF	TGTGCCAGCAGTTTGTGGGGACTCCGCTCCTACAATGAGCAGTTCTTC
TRBD1	TRBJ1-6	.	TRBV23-1	CASSQPLRTGPNSPLHF	TGCGCCAGCAGTCAACCCCTTCGGACAGGGCCTAATTCACCCCTCCACTTT
.	TRBJ2-5	.	TRBV18	CASSPSGTQETQYF	TGTGCCAGCTCACCATCAGGGACTCAAGAGACCCAGTACTTC
.	TRBJ1-2	.	TRBV9	CASSVATAREGYTF	TGTGCCAGCAGCGTAGCTACAGCGAGGGAGGGCTACACCTTC
.	TRBJ1-3	.	TRBV6-1	CASSEISRGGNTIYF	TGTGCCAGCAGTGAAATCTCGAGGGGGGGAAACACCATATATTTT
TRBD1	TRBJ2-1	.	TRBV7-9	CASSMTGNHEQFF	TGTGCCAGCAGCATGACAGGGAACCATGAGCAGTTCTTC
TRBD2	TRBJ2-5	.	TRBV5-5	CASGTSGGAWETQYF	TGTGCCAGTGGGACTAGCGGGGGCGCCTGGGAGACCCAGTACTTC
TRBD1	TRBJ2-5	.	TRBV4-3	CASSQDDREEETQYF	TGCGCCAGCAGCCAAGATGACAGGGAAGAAGAGACCCAGTACTTC
.	TRBJ1-2	.	TRBV4-3	CASSHARGNDYGYTF	TGCGCCAGCAGCCACGCCCGGGGTAACGACTATGGCTACACCTTC
.	TRBJ1-1	.	TRBV9	CASSVEGQGYTEAFF	TGTGCCAGCAGCGTAGAGGGGCAGGGGTACACTGAAGCTTTCTTT
.	TRBJ2-1	.	TRBV9	CASSVDGYNEQFF	TGTGCCAGCAGCGTAGACGGATACAATGAGCAGTTCTTC
TRBD2	TRBJ2-7	.	TRBV7-9	CASSSGLAGNEQYF	TGTGCCAGCAGCTCGGGACTAGCGGGTAACGAGCAGTACTTC
.	TRBJ1-1	.	TRBV2	CASIGPSRRAFF	TGTGCCAGCATAGGGCCCTCCCGTCGGGCTTTCTTT
.	TRBJ1-2	.	TRBV4-3	CASSQFGRGTYGYTF	TGCGCCAGCAGCCAATTCGGTCGGGGTACCTATGGCTACACCTTC
.	TRBJ2-7	.	TRBV7-8	CASSLFERLGSREYEQYF	TGTGCCAGCAGCTTATTTGAGCGATTGGGGTCCAGGGAATACGAGCAGTACTTC